Listed here are 19 T cell receptor beta chains from one sample, sequenced in a study of blood T cell repertoires in COVID-19. Profiled with immunoSEQ multiplex PCR; TCRdb holds only in-frame clones, not every one. Among about 23,000 clones listed, approximately 90% were seen once. The specimen sequenced was peripheral blood. The receptor set was obtained from a woman older than 75 with active COVID-19.

The chain is built from TRBV6-5 and TRBJ1-6, with D unclear. The CDR3 consists of 12 residues. Trimming removed 2 bases from V and 7 bases from J, with 3 bases in between. Germline V gene sequence: CDR1 MNHEY, CDR2 SVGAGI. CDR3 nucleotides: TGTGCCAGCAGTTACGCGAATTCACCCCTCCACTTT. Its translation: CASSYANSPLHF.

The rearrangement joins TRBV7-3 to TRBJ2-3, with 7 bases that match TRBD1. From germline, CDR1 is SGHTA and CDR2 FQGTGA. This CDR3 contains 15 residues. Losses at the gene ends were 6 bases for V and 2 bases for J; bases not matched to a gene: 8. CDR3 amino acids: CASSPTGVNTDTQYF. CDR3 DNA sequence: TGTGCCAGCAGTCCAACAGGGGTAAACACAGATACGCAGTATTTT. The whole variable domain, filled in from reference TRBV7-3 and TRBJ2-3, reads GAGVSQTPSNKVTEKGKYVELRCDPISGHTALYWYRQSLGQGPEFLIYFQGTGAADDSGLPNDRFFAVRPEGSVSTLKIQRTERGDSAVYLCASSPTGVNTDTQYFGPGTRLTVL.

The chain links TRBV4-3 to TRBJ1-4; D perhaps matches TRBD1 (5 bases). Germline CDR1 is LGHNA and CDR2 is YSLEER. The germline V and J ends were trimmed by 0 bases and 4 bases, with 9 bases remaining between them. The CDR3 runs 15 residues. The CDR3 is CASSQDRGVNEKLFF. The DNA for the CDR3 is TGCGCCAGCAGCCAAGATCGGGGGGTTAATGAAAAACTGTTTTTT.

The chain carries TRBV6-5 and TRBJ2-7, with D maybe TRBD2 (6 bases). This CDR3 is 12 amino acids long. Germline CDR1 reads MNHEY; CDR2 reads SVGAGI. The germline V and J ends were trimmed by 6 bases and 7 bases, with 13 bases remaining between them. In DNA form, the CDR3 reads TGTGCCAGCAGGTTTGAAGGGACTGAGCAGTACTTC. It specifies CASRFEGTEQYF.

This sequence joins TRBV14 and TRBJ1-2, with D unclear. Per the germline V gene, CDR1 is SGHDN and CDR2 is FVKESK. Between the trimmed V and J ends, which lost 4 bases and 5 bases, there was a span of 8 bases. This CDR3 region has 12 residues. In DNA form, the CDR3 reads TGTGCCAGCAGCCGCAACGGGTATGGCTACACCTTC. It translates to CASSRNGYGYTF.

The chain is built from TRBV4-2 and TRBJ2-7, with 8 positions matching TRBD1. This CDR3 region has 17 residues. The junction had 13 bases not matched to a gene; V was cut back by 4 bases and J by 2 bases. Germline V CDR1 and CDR2: LGHNA, YNFKEQ. CDR3: CASSRKTGTGTAYEQYF. Here the CDR3 DNA reads TGTGCCAGCAGCCGCAAAACCGGGACAGGCACCGCCTACGAGCAGTACTTC.

The chain uses TRBV20-1 and TRBJ2-7; 7 nucleotides line up with TRBD1. The length of the CDR3 is 13 residues. Germline V CDR1 and CDR2: DFQATT, SNEGSKA (reference sequence). The junction had 5 bases not matched to a gene; V was cut back by 3 bases and J by 3 bases. The chain's CDR3 is CSASRDRGYEQYF. CDR3 in DNA: TGCAGTGCTAGTCGGGACAGAGGCTACGAGCAGTACTTC.

V gene TRBV7-2 combines with J gene TRBJ2-2, with 9 bases matching TRBD2. The germline V gene encodes CDR1 SGHTA and CDR2 FQGNSA. V gave up 8 bases and J gave up 4 bases; unmatched junction bases: 8. This CDR3 is 15 amino acids long. The CDR3 sequence: CASGLAGAVTGELFF. In nucleotides, the CDR3 is TGTGCCAGCGGATTAGCGGGGGCCGTCACCGGGGAGCTGTTTTTT.

This sequence joins TRBV19 and TRBJ1-5; possible D gene TRBD1, 6 bases. The CDR3 extends over 13 amino acids. Looked up from germline, CDR1 is LNHDA and CDR2 is SQIVND (reference sequence). Trimming took 2 bases from V and 9 from J, leaving 11 bases between them. The CDR3 protein is CASSITKGGPQHF. CDR3 DNA: TGTGCCAGTAGTATAACGAAAGGGGGGCCCCAGCATTTT.

The rearrangement links TRBV10-3 to TRBJ2-2, with 9 positions matching TRBD2. J gave up 6 bases and V 7 bases, and 9 bases lay outside the gene matches. CDR1 and CDR2 from the germline V gene are ENHRY and SYGVKD. The CDR3 is 15 residues long. CDR3 sequence reads: CAITETSGLSGELFF. The CDR3 region has the DNA TGTGCCATCACCGAGACTAGCGGTCTTTCCGGGGAGCTGTTTTTT.

The chain is built from TRBV7-2 and TRBJ2-5; a weak D match, TRBD1 (5 bases). V lost 2 bases and J 5 bases, leaving 12 bases between the germline ends. The CDR3 is 14 residues long. CDR1 SGHTA and CDR2 FQGNSA come from the germline V gene. CDR3 sequence: CASSLSLGPETQYF. The CDR3, as DNA: TGTGCCAGCAGCTTAAGTCTGGGGCCGGAGACCCAGTACTTC.

The J gene is TRBJ2-2, the V gene TRBV7-9, with D possibly matching TRBD1 (5 bases). Trimming took 0 bases from V and 5 from J, leaving 10 bases between them. The CDR3 totals 15 residues. Germline V lookup: CDR1 SEHNR, CDR2 FQNEAQ (reference sequence). CDR3 residues: CASSLAVAGTGELFF. For the CDR3, the DNA is TGTGCCAGCAGCTTAGCGGTGGCAGGGACCGGGGAGCTGTTTTTT.

The J gene is TRBJ1-6, the V gene TRBV27; D is perhaps TRBD1 (5 bases). Per germline, CDR1 MNHEY and CDR2 SMNVEV (reference sequence). Trimming cost V 8 bases and J 11 bases, with 19 bases left between them. The CDR3 consists of 14 residues. CDR3 loop: CASASGNLRTPLHF. The DNA of the CDR3 is TGTGCCAGCGCCTCAGGGAATCTAAGGACACCCCTCCACTTT.

J is TRBJ2-5 and V is TRBV4-1; D remains unclear. V lost 3 bases to trimming and J lost 5 bases, with 10 bases between them. The CDR3 sequence is 13 residues long. The germline V gene encodes CDR1 MGHRA and CDR2 YSYEKL. The chain's CDR3 is CASSQARLETQYF. DNA for the CDR3: TGCGCCAGCAGCCAGGCGAGGTTGGAGACCCAGTACTTC.

The rearrangement links TRBV13 to TRBJ2-3; TRBD1 is a possible D gene (7 bases). The germline CDR1 and CDR2 sequences are PRHDT and FYEKMQ (reference sequence). CDR3 length equals 16 residues. V lost 3 bases, J lost 5 bases, and 18 bases lay in between. CDR3: CASSLLRGAIGDTQYF. DNA for the CDR3: TGTGCCAGCAGCTTGCTCAGGGGGGCCATTGGAGATACGCAGTATTTT.

This clone was detected only once. The V call is TRBV6-4, the J call TRBJ2-5; 10 nucleotides align to TRBD2. Germline loops: CDR1 MRHNA, CDR2 SNTAGT. The CDR3 spans 16 residues. J gave up 4 bases and V 6 bases, and 11 bases lay outside the gene matches. This chain's CDR3 is CASSPPELAGRETQYF. The CDR3 DNA sequence: TGTGCCAGCAGCCCCCCCGAACTAGCGGGAAGAGAGACCCAGTACTTC.

The CDR3 protein is CASSLARQETQYF. The CDR3 DNA follows: TGTGCCAGCTCACTCGCGAGGCAAGAGACCCAGTACTTC. J is TRBJ2-5 and V is TRBV18; D is unclear. Trimming left V 4 bases short and J 2 bases short, with 8 bases between. The CDR3 spans 13 residues. The germline CDR1 and CDR2 sequences are KGHSH and LQKENI.

This clone appeared a single time. This sequence joins TRBV7-2 and TRBJ2-1; D is perhaps TRBD2 (5 bases). Looked up from germline, CDR1 is SGHTA and CDR2 is FQGNSA. V dropped 1 base and J dropped 6 bases, with 10 bases sitting between them. CDR3 length: 14 residues. Written as DNA, the CDR3 is TGTGCCAGCAGCTTAGATTTGGGAGTCAATGAGCAGTTCTTC. Translating it yields CASSLDLGVNEQFF.

The rearrangement links TRBV20-1 to TRBJ1-1; a possible D gene is TRBD1 (5 bases). The CDR3 covers 12 residues. Germline V lookup: CDR1 DFQATT, CDR2 SNEGSKA (reference sequence). V lost 3 bases and J 7 bases, leaving 12 bases between the germline ends. CDR3 in DNA: TGCAGTGCTAGTCAACAGGCCGTTGAAGCTTTCTTT. Protein sequence: CSASQQAVEAFF.